Following are 30 T cell receptor beta chains from one sample sequenced in a study of T cell repertoires in cytomegalovirus infection (dated by TCRdb to between 2018 and 2020). What these receptors recognize is not known. The data were produced on an Illumina HiSeq 1500. TCRdb passed the public sequencing reads through fastp at Q25 and MiXCR, retaining productive beta sequences. Each CDR3 protein appears once, grouped with its most common genes and DNA. In this sample the table shows under 150,000 distinct CDR3 sequences, approximately 24% of which occur a single time. The ten largest clonotypes hold about 37% of the sample. The sample taken for sequencing was PBMCs, sequenced either directly or after in vitro stimulation (not recorded which). The receptors come from a human donor in good health (CMV status not recorded). Some clones in this sample may be carry-over from other donors' samples.

The CDR3 loop reads CASSWDRRGINMNTEAFF. CDR3 DNA: TGTGCCAGCAGCTGGGACAGGCGGGGGATTAATATGAACACTGAAGCTTTCTTT. The V and J genes are TRBV6-2 or TRBV6-3 and TRBJ1-1; TRBD1 matches at 8 bases. This CDR3 comprises 18 residues. Germline CDR1 reads MNHEY; CDR2 reads SVGEGT. V gave up 6 bases and J gave up 0 bases; unmatched junction bases: 15.

The genes are TRBV7-9 and TRBJ1-4; 9 bases map to TRBD1. CDR1 and CDR2 from the germline V gene are SEHNR and FQNEAQ (reference sequence). The CDR3 has 14 residues. V dropped 4 bases and J dropped 8; count of bases not matched to a gene: 5. The CDR3 nucleotides are TGTGCCAGCAGCTCCCGGACAGGGGAAGAAAAACTGTTTTTT. This sequence encodes CASSSRTGEEKLFF.

This clonotype came up many times. The chain is built from TRBV7-9 and TRBJ1-3, with D unresolved. The CDR3 contains 13 residues. Germline V gene data show CDR1 as SEHNR and CDR2 as FQNEAQ (reference sequence). The V end was cut by 1 base, the J end by 2 bases, with 3 bases between. The CDR3 coding sequence is TGTGCCAGCAGCTTAGGCACTGGAAACACCATATATTTT. The encoded protein is CASSLGTGNTIYF.

This clonotype was recorded a few times. The rearrangement uses TRBV6-6 and TRBJ1-5; the D is unclear. The germline V gene has CDR1 MNHNY and CDR2 SVGAGI (reference sequence). Trimming took 4 bases from V and 3 from J, leaving 13 bases between them. The CDR3 contains 15 residues. CDR3 amino acids: CASSSRTESNQPQHF. The CDR3 DNA is TGTGCCAGCAGTTCCCGAACCGAGTCCAATCAGCCCCAGCATTTT.

This clonotype has more than one count but fewer than ten. V and J are TRBV7-2 and TRBJ1-3; a possible D gene is TRBD1 (5 bases). V was trimmed by 4 bases and J by 4 bases, leaving 14 bases between them. CDR1 is SGHTA, CDR2 FQGNSA, per germline. This CDR3 comprises 15 residues. The CDR3 loop reads CASSSLGERGNTIYF. The CDR3 nucleotides are TGTGCCAGCAGCTCGTTAGGGGAGAGAGGAAACACCATATATTTT.

This clonotype was seen a few times. This chain joins TRBV5-1 and TRBJ2-4, with 9 bases matching TRBD2. Trimming removed 4 bases from V and 0 bases from J; junction bases left unmatched: 14. This CDR3 is 19 amino acids long. The V gene's germline CDR1 is SGHRS and CDR2 YFSETQ. The CDR3 bases are TGCGCCAGCAGCCCCACCGAGGGTAGCGGGGGACTAGCCAAAAACATTCAGTACTTC. This encodes CASSPTEGSGGLAKNIQYF.

There are many counts of this clonotype. The genes are TRBV7-6 and TRBJ2-3; D is perhaps TRBD1 (7 bases). This CDR3 spans 17 amino acids. V dropped 4 bases and J dropped 2 bases, with 19 bases sitting between them. Germline V gene sequence: CDR1 SGHVS, CDR2 FNYEAQ. CDR3 nucleotide sequence: TGTGCCAGCAGCTCCACGGAGGGGGCGCGCGACACAGATACGCAGTATTTT. Translating it yields CASSSTEGARDTDTQYF.

The chain uses TRBV4-1 and TRBJ2-1; maybe TRBD1 (6 bases). The germline V and J ends were trimmed by 3 bases and 8 bases, with 20 bases remaining between them. This CDR3 is built from 16 residues. The germline CDR1 and CDR2 sequences are MGHRA and YSYEKL. Written as DNA, the CDR3 is TGCGCCAGCAGCCAGGGAGTTCAGGGGAATAGTCATGAGCAGTTCTTC. Its translation is CASSQGVQGNSHEQFF.

This clonotype has at least ten counts. This rearrangement joins TRBV7-2 to TRBJ1-2; D remains unclear. V was clipped by 5 bases and J by 2 bases, with 12 bases between them. The CDR3 extends over 14 amino acids. The germline gives CDR1 SGHTA, CDR2 FQGNSA. CDR3 amino acids: CASSRVHGNYGYTF. CDR3 nucleotide sequence: TGTGCCAGCAGCAGGGTTCACGGGAACTATGGCTACACCTTC.

This clonotype was recorded many times. The chain links TRBV10-3 to TRBJ1-4; TRBD1 matches at 9 bases. This CDR3 contains 15 residues. V shed 3 bases, J shed 8 bases, and the junction held 7 bases outside the gene matches. Germline assignment: CDR1 ENHRY and CDR2 SYGVKD. In DNA, the CDR3 is TGTGCCATCAGTGATCCGGGACAGGGAGGCGAAAAACTGTTTTTT. Its protein is CAISDPGQGGEKLFF.

The genes are TRBV15 and TRBJ2-7, with D perhaps TRBD2 (6 bases). The CDR3 runs 14 residues. Trimming removed 8 bases at V and 2 bases at J, with 16 bases between. Germline CDR1 LNHNV, CDR2 YYDKDF (reference sequence). The CDR3 spells CATPHPRRAYEQYF. CDR3 sequence (DNA): TGTGCCACCCCGCACCCCAGGAGGGCCTACGAGCAGTACTTC.

The rearrangement links TRBV6-2 or TRBV6-3 to TRBJ2-3; 7 bases match TRBD1. CDR3 size: 13 residues. V dropped 5 bases and J dropped 7; count of bases not matched to a gene: 6. Germline V gene lookup returns CDR1 MNHEY and CDR2 SVGEGT. The CDR3 nucleotides read TGTGCCAGCAGTCTCATCAGGGGGAATACGCAGTATTTT. This gives the protein CASSLIRGNTQYF.

The chain recombines TRBV11-2 with TRBJ1-1, with D possibly matching TRBD1 (5 bases). The V gene lost 0 bases and the J gene lost 5 bases, with 13 bases spanning the gap. There are 15 residues in the CDR3. CDR1 SGHAT and CDR2 FQNNGV come from the germline V gene. CDR3 nucleotides: TGTGCCAGCAGCTTAGATCGGGGCCGAGGGACTGAAGCTTTCTTT. Residues: CASSLDRGRGTEAFF. Drawing the rest from reference TRBV11-2 and TRBJ1-1, the complete variable domain is EAGVAQSPRYKIIEKRQSVAFWCNPISGHATLYWYQQILGQGPKLLIQFQNNGVVDDSQLPKDRFSAERLKGVDSTLKIQPAKLEDSAVYLCASSLDRGRGTEAFFGQGTRLTVV.

This clonotype was counted ten times or more. The chain recombines TRBV7-2 with TRBJ2-1; tentative D call: TRBD1 (5 bases). The ends were cut back, 1 base at V and 3 bases at J, with 16 bases in the middle. The CDR3 has 17 residues. The germline gives CDR1 SGHTA, CDR2 FQGNSA. In DNA, the CDR3 is TGTGCCAGCAGCTTAGGAGGAAGGGGAAGCGACTACAATGAGCAGTTCTTC. Encoded protein: CASSLGGRGSDYNEQFF.

The chain is built from TRBV5-8 and TRBJ2-1, with D possibly being TRBD1 (5 bases). Deletions cut 3 bases from V and 6 bases from J, with 13 bases between. Germline loops: CDR1 SGHTS, CDR2 YDEGEE. CDR3 length: 14 amino acids. The CDR3 spells CASSWSVGLNEQFF. In DNA, the CDR3 is TGTGCCAGCAGCTGGTCGGTGGGGCTCAATGAGCAGTTCTTC.

In its sample, this clonotype was seen a few times. V is TRBV7-3 and J is TRBJ1-6; weak D call: TRBD1 (5 bases). Trimming shortened V by 5 bases and J by 10 bases, and 15 bases separated the two germline ends. Germline V gene sequence: CDR1 SGHTA, CDR2 FQGTGA. The length of the CDR3 is 14 residues. CDR3 loop: CASSLTGPQSPLHF. The CDR3 bases are TGTGCCAGCAGCCTCACGGGGCCACAGTCACCCCTCCACTTT.

The chain joins TRBV12-3 or TRBV12-4 to TRBJ2-3; perhaps TRBD1 as D (6 bases). CDR3 length equals 13 residues. V was shortened by 9 bases and J by 3 bases, with 13 bases between the two germline ends. CDR3 amino acids: CASILGGTDTQYF. As DNA, the CDR3 is TGTGCCAGTATTTTAGGGGGAACAGATACGCAGTATTTT.

This clonotype was counted at least ten times. The chain combines TRBV7-2 with TRBJ2-3; possibly TRBD2 for D (6 bases). Germline V gene lookup returns CDR1 SGHTA and CDR2 FQGNSA. The CDR3 is made up of 15 amino acids. Trimming cost V 5 bases and J 3 bases, with 15 bases left between them. The CDR3, as DNA: TGTGCCAGCAGCCTCCGGGGAGCGGGTACAGATACGCAGTATTTT. Translating gives CASSLRGAGTDTQYF.

This clonotype was seen at least ten times. V usage is TRBV6-1 and J usage is TRBJ2-7; 8 bases line up with TRBD2. The CDR3 sequence is 15 residues long. CDR1 MNHNS and CDR2 SASEGT come from the germline V gene. V dropped 5 bases and J dropped 1; count of bases not matched to a gene: 7. The CDR3 sequence: CASSSTLAGSYEQYF. The CDR3 DNA reads TGTGCCAGCAGTTCCACCCTAGCGGGTTCCTACGAGCAGTACTTC.

This clonotype was observed once. The chain carries TRBV24-1 and TRBJ2-3, with no clear D. The germline V gene has CDR1 KGHDR and CDR2 SFDVKD. The CDR3 consists of 16 residues. The V end was cut by 4 bases, the J end by 0 bases, with 13 bases between. The CDR3 loop is CATSDGEIASTDTQYF. In nucleotides, the CDR3 is TGTGCCACCAGTGACGGAGAAATTGCTAGCACAGATACGCAGTATTTT.

This chain's CDR3 is CSVVLAGGAYTGELFF. DNA of the CDR3: TGCAGCGTTGTCTTAGCGGGAGGGGCGTACACCGGGGAGCTGTTTTTT. The V and J genes are TRBV29-1 and TRBJ2-2; 11 nucleotides align to TRBD2. The V gene's germline CDR1 is SQVTM and CDR2 ANQGSEA. V trimming: 4 bases; J trimming: 3 bases; junction bases outside the gene matches: 7. The CDR3 extends over 16 amino acids.

This clonotype was seen ten or more times. The chain employs TRBV7-6 and TRBJ1-1, with D perhaps TRBD1 (5 bases). Germline CDR1 reads SGHVS; CDR2 reads FNYEAQ. CDR3 size: 15 residues. Trimming removed 6 bases at V and 0 bases at J, with 14 bases between. CDR3: CASRQGRILNTEAFF. The CDR3 coding sequence is TGTGCCAGCAGGCAGGGACGGATCCTGAACACTGAAGCTTTCTTT.

This clonotype was counted once. The chain uses TRBV5-1 and TRBJ1-1, with TRBD1 matching over 11 bases. The V gene's germline CDR1 is SGHRS and CDR2 YFSETQ. V lost 8 bases to trimming and J lost 7 bases; unmatched junction nucleotides: 4. This CDR3 comprises 12 residues. The CDR3 here is CASRGQGVEAFF. The CDR3 DNA follows: TGCGCCAGTAGGGGACAGGGGGTTGAAGCTTTCTTT.

This clonotype was counted at least ten times. This chain connects TRBV7-2 to TRBJ2-1; D call uncertain. The CDR3 extends over 15 amino acids. Deletions cut 5 bases from V and 2 bases from J, with 13 bases between. Germline CDR1 reads SGHTA; CDR2 reads FQGNSA. Written as DNA, the CDR3 is TGTGCCAGCAGCCAGGAAGTTAATCCCTACAATGAGCAGTTCTTC. It translates to CASSQEVNPYNEQFF.

The rearrangement links TRBV24-1 to TRBJ2-2, with unresolved D. CDR3 size: 13 residues. Per germline, CDR1 KGHDR and CDR2 SFDVKD. Trimming left V 7 bases short and J 6 bases short, with 11 bases between. Here the CDR3 reads CATRGSTPGELFF. The DNA of the CDR3 is TGTGCCACCAGAGGGTCGACCCCCGGGGAGCTGTTTTTT.

CDR3 in DNA: TGTGCCAGCAGTTTACACCCGAGCTCTGGAAACACCATATATTTT. It codes for CASSLHPSSGNTIYF. The V and J genes are TRBV27 and TRBJ1-3; D is unclear. Germline lookup yields CDR1 MNHEY and CDR2 SMNVEV (reference sequence). The CDR3 consists of 15 residues. Trimming pared 2 bases from V and 0 bases from J, leaving 8 bases between.

Turning to this clonotype: Being one base from a much bigger clone, this may be a read error. This chain links TRBV9 with TRBJ2-1; D not certain. The V and J ends lost 0 bases and 9 bases respectively, with 1 base between them. CDR3 size: 10 residues. CDR1 is SGDLS and CDR2 is YYNGEE in the germline V gene. Here the CDR3 reads CASSVGEQFF. CDR3 nucleotide sequence: TGTGCCAGCAGCGTAGGTGAGCAGTTCTTC.

The rearrangement joins TRBV27 to TRBJ2-7; D ambiguous. Germline V gene data show CDR1 as MNHEY and CDR2 as SMNVEV (reference sequence). The CDR3 sequence is 11 residues long. V lost 3 bases and J lost 2, with 2 bases in between. For the CDR3, the DNA is TGTGCCAGCAGTTTTGCCTACGAGCAGTACTTC. Its protein product is CASSFAYEQYF.

The gene calls are TRBV19 and TRBJ1-3; TRBD1 is a possible D gene (5 bases). Trimming pared 4 bases from V and 3 bases from J, leaving 10 bases between. Germline V gene lookup returns CDR1 LNHDA and CDR2 SQIVND (reference sequence). The CDR3 is made up of 14 amino acids. CDR3 bases: TGTGCCAGTAGTACTAGGACACTTGGAAACACCATATATTTT. Its protein product is CASSTRTLGNTIYF.

This clonotype was counted a few times. The genes are TRBV6-2 or TRBV6-3 and TRBJ2-5; 9 bases line up with TRBD2. J gave up 6 bases and V 6 bases, and 11 bases lay outside the gene matches. The CDR3 is 15 residues long. The germline gives CDR1 MNHEY, CDR2 SVGEGT. DNA of the CDR3: TGTGCCAGCAGCCGCACCGGGACTAGCTCCCAGACCCAGTACTTC. Translating gives CASSRTGTSSQTQYF.